This T cell receptor (beta chain) comes out of a study of cytomegalovirus exposure and HLA in healthy donors. Study-level points and caveats: Cytomegalovirus-associated status was assigned to 150 or so TCR beta chains. Three of the chains that were CMV-associated were confirmed in vitro to be specific for CMV antigens. Subsequent analysis found a tendency for first-cohort TCR clusters to co-occur within the approximately 130 validation repertoires.

Comment on this clone: The antigen remains undetermined.

Measured with immunoSEQ multiplex PCR; TCRdb has only the in-frame clones, and not every one. The sample carries some 65,000 clones, around 95% recorded once. V was trimmed by 0 bases and J by 5 bases, leaving 8 bases between them. Germline loops: CDR1 SGHRS, CDR2 YFSETQ. CDR3 length: 14 residues. Sequenced: PBMCs. This sequence originates from a man younger than 30 in good health and CMV-seronegative. This chain uses TRBV5-1 with TRBJ2-2; tentatively, D is TRBD1 (6 bases). CDR3 protein: CASSLAGQTGELFF. The DNA of the CDR3 is TGCGCCAGCAGCTTGGCGGGACAAACCGGGGAGCTGTTTTTT.